This TCR beta chain stems from a study of CD4+ T cells in melanoma. Study-level results: A reported correlation linked neoantigen-specific CD4+ T cells to CD8+, macrophage and B cell function. Diverse differentiation states were reported for melanoma neoantigen-specific CD4+ T cells.

As to this clone: The antigen remains unidentified.

CDR3 length: 16 residues. The V and J ends lost 5 bases and 8 bases respectively, with 24 bases between them. Germline V gene sequence: CDR1 SGHVS, CDR2 FQNEAQ. Sequenced by immunoSEQ multiplex PCR; TCRdb stores in-frame clones only, minus some. The sample has roughly 140,000 clones, nearly 95% seen once. V usage is TRBV7-8 and J usage is TRBJ1-2, with D uncertain. This clonotype was sampled from a human donor with melanoma. The CDR3 here is CASSQGIAVSPGGYTF. In DNA form, the CDR3 reads TGTGCCAGCAGCCAAGGGATCGCTGTCTCCCCAGGCGGCTACACCTTC.